These 21 T cell receptor beta chains share one sample of origin, sequenced in a study of shared clonotypes between healthy human individuals. Only in-frame clones appear in the TCRdb table, and some are missing; sequencing was by immunoSEQ multiplex PCR. The sample lists 490,000 or so clones, less than 80% occurring once. The sample taken for sequencing was PBMCs. These receptors came from a woman between 35 and 50 years old in good health. Some clones in this sample may be carry-over from other donors' samples.

This chain uses TRBV11-3 with TRBJ2-7; 8 bases line up with TRBD2. This CDR3 spans 13 amino acids. The junction had 7 bases not matched to a gene; V was cut back by 5 bases and J by 7 bases. CDR1 is SGHNT and CDR2 is YENEEA in the germline V gene. The CDR3 is CASSQRAGGEQYF. The CDR3 coding sequence is TGTGCCAGCAGCCAGCGGGCGGGAGGTGAGCAGTACTTC.

This clone occurred many times. V is TRBV28 and J is TRBJ2-1, with 13 bases lining up with TRBD2. This CDR3 region has 17 residues. After removal of 5 bases from V and 3 bases from J, the junction contained 7 bases not matched to a gene. Germline CDR1 MDHEN, CDR2 SYDVKM. CDR3 sequence: CASSHGTSGTYYNEQFF. In DNA form, the CDR3 reads TGTGCCAGCAGTCACGGGACTAGCGGGACCTACTACAATGAGCAGTTCTTC.

The chain combines TRBV5-4 with TRBJ2-3; 10 positions match TRBD2. This CDR3 spans 19 amino acids. Trimming removed 3 bases from V and 1 base from J; junction bases left unmatched: 14. Germline V gene sequence: CDR1 SGHNT, CDR2 YYREEE (reference sequence). The CDR3 sequence is CASSSPSLLAGRRTDTQYF. CDR3 DNA: TGTGCCAGCAGCTCCCCCTCCTTACTAGCGGGGCGCCGCACAGATACGCAGTATTTT.

The V and J genes are TRBV4-2 and TRBJ2-3; D may match TRBD1 or TRBD2 (5 bases each). The CDR3 loop spans 15 amino acids. Germline V gene data show CDR1 as LGHNA and CDR2 as YNFKEQ. The germline V and J ends were trimmed by 0 bases and 2 bases, with 9 bases remaining between them. The CDR3, as DNA: TGTGCCAGCAGCCAAGAGACGGGGACCACAGATACGCAGTATTTT. It specifies CASSQETGTTDTQYF.

The CDR3 nucleotides are TGTGCCAGCAGCCCCGTGGGGGGGAATGAAAAACTGTTTTTT. It is translated as CASSPVGGNEKLFF. This sequence joins TRBV6-5 and TRBJ1-4; tentative D call: TRBD1 (5 bases). Germline CDR1 MNHEY, CDR2 SVGAGI. The CDR3 consists of 14 residues. V gave up 6 bases and J gave up 5 bases, with 13 bases separating them.

This clone was observed many times. The rearrangement joins TRBV28 to TRBJ1-2, with D uncertain. CDR3 size: 14 residues. The V gene's germline CDR1 is MDHEN and CDR2 SYDVKM. Trimming shortened V by 7 bases and J by 1 base, and 13 bases separated the two germline ends. The CDR3 is CASNWAALNYGYTF. For the CDR3, the DNA is TGTGCCAGCAACTGGGCGGCACTTAACTATGGCTACACCTTC.

This chain uses TRBV11-2 with TRBJ1-1, with 9 bases fitting TRBD1. The CDR3 is made up of 16 amino acids. J lost 0 bases, V lost 5 bases, and 7 bases had no gene match. CDR1 is SGHAT and CDR2 is FQNNGV in the germline V gene. In nucleotides, the CDR3 is TGTGCCAGCAGCAGCGACAGGGGGGAGGTGAACACTGAAGCTTTCTTT. As protein: CASSSDRGEVNTEAFF.

This chain uses TRBV20-1 with TRBJ1-5; D remains ambiguous. Germline lookup yields CDR1 DFQATT and CDR2 SNEGSKA (reference sequence). V lost 1 base to trimming and J lost 9 bases, with 7 bases between them. The CDR3 has 11 residues. The CDR3 reads CSARGLSPQHF. The CDR3 nucleotides are TGCAGTGCTAGAGGTTTATCGCCCCAGCATTTT.

J is TRBJ2-3 and V is TRBV9, with a possible D match to TRBD2 (5 bases). Germline CDR1 SGDLS, CDR2 YYNGEE. V lost 0 bases, J lost 6 bases, and 8 bases lay in between. This CDR3 region has 13 residues. CDR3 protein: CASSVEGADTQYF. The CDR3 DNA sequence: TGTGCCAGCAGCGTAGAGGGAGCGGATACGCAGTATTTT.

The V gene is TRBV5-8, the J gene TRBJ2-1; 7 nucleotides match TRBD1. Trimming at V came to 10 bases and at J to 4 bases, leaving 5 bases not matched to a gene. The CDR3 sequence is 12 residues long. Germline CDR1 is SGHTS and CDR2 is YDEGEE. The CDR3 nucleotides are TGTGCCGGAGTACAGGGGTACAATGAGCAGTTCTTC. The encoded protein is CAGVQGYNEQFF.

J is TRBJ2-2 and V is TRBV29-1; 12 bases match TRBD2. The V segment lost 7 bases and the J segment 5 bases; nucleotides outside the gene matches: 8. The germline gives CDR1 SQVTM, CDR2 ANQGSEA. The CDR3 runs 15 residues. The CDR3 here is CSARGLAGGTGELFF. The CDR3 DNA sequence: TGCAGCGCGCGCGGCCTAGCGGGAGGGACCGGGGAGCTGTTTTTT.

In this sample, this clone turned up once. The rearrangement joins TRBV7-3 to TRBJ2-7; 7 nucleotides align to TRBD1. V lost 5 bases to trimming and J lost 4 bases; unmatched junction nucleotides: 8. The germline V gene encodes CDR1 SGHTA and CDR2 FQGTGA. This CDR3 comprises 14 residues. The CDR3 DNA follows: TGTGCCAGCAGCCCTGCCGGGACAGCATACGAGCAGTACTTC. Protein: CASSPAGTAYEQYF.

A word on this clone: The sample contains more than one DNA sequence encoding this CDR3. The chain employs TRBV28 and TRBJ1-5; perhaps TRBD1 as D (5 bases). The CDR3 extends over 13 amino acids. V shed 7 bases and J shed 6 bases, with 13 bases lying between them. Looked up from germline, CDR1 is MDHEN and CDR2 is SYDVKM. CDR3 loop: CASTAPGGQPQHF. DNA of the CDR3: TGTGCCAGCACAGCTCCGGGGGGTCAGCCCCAGCATTTT.

On this clone: This specimen includes other DNA sequences encoding the same CDR3. The rearrangement links TRBV2 to TRBJ1-1; D not certain. The CDR3 consists of 13 residues. Trimming stripped 6 bases from V and 0 bases from J, with 8 bases between. The germline CDR1 and CDR2 sequences are SNHLY and FYNNEI. The CDR3 spells CASRGQLNTEAFF. In DNA, the CDR3 is TGTGCCAGCAGGGGTCAGTTGAACACTGAAGCTTTCTTT. Full variable domain (remainder filled in from reference TRBV2 and TRBJ1-1): EPEVTQTPSHQVTQMGQEVILRCVPISNHLYFYWYRQILGQKVEFLVSFYNNEISEKSEIFDDQFSVERPDGSNFTLKIRSTKLEDSAMYFCASRGQLNTEAFFGQGTRLTVV.

J is TRBJ2-1 and V is TRBV9; D is possibly TRBD1 (6 bases). V shed 0 bases and J shed 9 bases, with 19 bases lying between them. The CDR3 is 16 residues long. Germline assignment: CDR1 SGDLS and CDR2 YYNGEE. The CDR3 region is CASSVVHGQPLGEQFF. As DNA, the CDR3 is TGTGCCAGCAGCGTAGTTCATGGACAGCCGTTGGGTGAGCAGTTCTTC.

The chain is built from TRBV27 and TRBJ2-1; 14 nucleotides align to TRBD2. With V trimmed by 10 bases and J by 7 bases, 21 bases remained unmatched. Germline CDR1 is MNHEY and CDR2 is SMNVEV (reference sequence). The CDR3 is 19 amino acids. CDR3 amino acids: CATKAWLAGLAGAGNEQFF. The CDR3 nucleotides are TGTGCCACCAAGGCATGGCTGGCGGGACTAGCGGGAGCGGGGAATGAGCAGTTCTTC.

The gene calls are TRBV21-1 and TRBJ2-7; TRBD1 is taken as the D call from the table, unchecked against the DNA. TRBV21-1 is annotated as a pseudogene. The length of the CDR3 is 11 residues. The CDR3 sequence is CSRQGVYEQYF. CDR3 bases: TGTTCGAGACAGGGGGTCTACGAGCAGTACTTC.

This clone was seen a single time. V and J are TRBV7-6 and TRBJ2-7; no clear D. V was clipped by 0 bases and J by 6 bases, with 3 bases between them. The CDR3 length is 11 residues. CDR1 and CDR2 (germline): SGHVS, FNYEAQ. CDR3 in DNA: TGTGCCAGCAGCTTAGCAGGCGAGCAGTACTTC. The encoded protein is CASSLAGEQYF.

This clone was detected once. Here the CDR3 DNA reads TGTGCCAGCAGCTTGGCCCTGACAGGGGCCTACGAGCAGTACTTC. It specifies CASSLALTGAYEQYF. This chain links TRBV5-5 with TRBJ2-7, with 8 bases matching TRBD1. Per the germline V gene, CDR1 is SGHKS and CDR2 is YYEKEE (reference sequence). The V gene end was trimmed by 0 bases and the J gene end by 2 bases; junction bases not matched to a gene: 4. The CDR3 has 15 residues. The full variable domain, completed using reference TRBV5-5 and TRBJ2-7, is DAGVTQSPTHLIKTRGQQVTLRCSPISGHKSVSWYQQVLGQGPQFIFQYYEKEERGRGNFPDRFSARQFPNYSSELNVNALLLGDSALYLCASSLALTGAYEQYFGPGTRLTVT.

This chain uses TRBV19 with TRBJ1-4; 7 nucleotides line up with TRBD1. The CDR3 covers 13 residues. Germline loops: CDR1 LNHDA, CDR2 SQIVND (reference sequence). V shed 10 bases and J 7 bases; nucleotides not matched to a gene: 9. The CDR3: CATRSAGGEKLFF. Written as DNA, the CDR3 is TGTGCCACTAGATCGGCAGGGGGTGAAAAACTGTTTTTT.

The V call is TRBV10-3, the J call TRBJ2-1, with 8 bases identical to TRBD2. The CDR3 covers 19 residues. V trimming: 4 bases; J trimming: 1 base; junction bases outside the gene matches: 15. Germline CDR1 is ENHRY and CDR2 is SYGVKD. This CDR3 reads CAISVGPSRPGGSYNEQFF. The DNA of the CDR3 is TGTGCCATCAGTGTGGGCCCTTCTCGGCCGGGAGGGTCCTACAATGAGCAGTTCTTC.